This T cell receptor (beta chain) was found in a study of T-cell reconstitution after alpha-beta-depleted transplantation in children. A library of TCRbeta sequences, prepared with unique molecular identifiers, was generated. TCRdb fed the PCR reads into MiXCR, producing one record per CDR3 protein. The sample yields 200,000 to 250,000 distinct CDR3 sequences, about 11% seen once. Findings and caveats of the study: Surviving recipient cells, namely T cells and thymic progenitors, were the source of high day-60 TCRbeta diversity in some patients. Expanded graft clones, several hundred of them, were reportedly the source of alpha-beta T cells about two months after transplant. Counts and diversity of T cells one year after transplant came mostly from newly produced T cells.

As concerns this clonotype: Its antigen is unidentified. An end of the junction differs from the germline gene, which may be a read error.

Per germline, CDR1 SGHRS and CDR2 YFSETQ. This CDR3 comprises 14 residues. This material consisted of PBMCs, taken before TCRalphabeta/CD19-depleted stem cell transplant. This chain links TRBV5-1 with TRBJ2-7, with D uncertain. The TCR originated in a child under two years old with acute myeloid leukemia, due to receive a stem cell transplant. The CDR3 nucleotides are TGCGCCAGCAGCTTGGGGCCGAGCGAGTACGAGCATTACTTC. Translated, it gives CASSLGPSEYEHYF.